This T cell receptor beta chain was obtained from a study of OX40 agonist ivuxolimab in advanced cancers. With respect to the entire study: Ivuxolimab was an agonistic, fully human IgG2 monoclonal antibody directed against OX40 (CD134), a costimulatory receptor. Partial responses were achieved by three dose-escalation patients, of whom one had hepatocellular carcinoma and two had cutaneous melanoma. Intravenous ivuxolimab was administered to patients every 2 weeks at six dose levels: 0.01, 0.1, 0.3, 1.5, 3 and 10 mg/kg. The dose-escalation cohort was around 84% male with a mean age of approximately 59 years, ranging from roughly 23 to 90. Peripheral TCRbeta sequencing aimed to test whether ivuxolimab altered TCR sequence diversity and caused clonal T-cell expansion. Patients were allowed to have had prior anti-PD-1, anti-PD-L1 or anti-CTLA-4 therapy, and approximately 41% of the dose-escalation patients had previously received checkpoint inhibitors. The paper reports the monotherapy dose-escalation portion (N of about 47 patients) of the phase I ivuxolimab trial. Of the roughly 51 patients in dose escalation, some 20 had hepatocellular carcinoma, around 15 had melanoma, 9 had renal cell carcinoma and 9 had head and neck cancer. The investigation overall reported the following: Partial responders in the 0.1-3.0 mg/kg groups had among the lowest normalized peripheral clonal expansion, especially among CD8+ T cells. Low levels of normalized T-cell clonal expansion were also shown by some nonresponding patients. On average, CD8+ T cells showed more expanded clones than CD4+ T cells after ivuxolimab. Antigen specificity was not determined for the clonally expanded peripheral T cells. At doses of 0.1 to 3.0 mg/kg, clonal expansion of both CD4+ and CD8+ T cells in blood was seen between baseline and week 6.

The trial excluded patients who had a history of autoimmune disease or were on systemic immunosuppression. Peripheral blood for TCR sequencing was collected from all dose cohorts at baseline, on cycle 4 day 1, and on cycle 7 day 1. The samples were drawn from a first-in-human, open-label, multicenter phase I dose-escalation trial of ivuxolimab. The trial enrolled adults with locally advanced or metastatic head and neck squamous cell, hepatocellular, melanoma or renal cell carcinoma. Before TCR sequencing, CD4+ T cells and CD8+ T cells were sorted from peripheral blood as separate populations. As regards this clone: The antigen it binds to is not known. No much larger clone is present one base from it, and per-base qualities are unavailable.

For sequencing of the TCRbeta CDR3 region, genomic DNA was extracted from the sorted cells. TCRbeta CDR3 regions were sequenced using the immunoSEQ Assay. TCRdb holds this immuneACCESS table with in-frame rearrangements only. Some clones are missing; in checked studies, unresolved V genes explain under half, and the rest has no known cause. In this sample the table shows 40,000 to 45,000 clones, approximately 91% of which occur a single time. The ten largest make up around 28% of the sample. Based on the germline V gene, the CDR1 and CDR2 sequences are LGHNT and FRNRAP. CDR3 length: 15 amino acids, cysteine to phenylalanine. The only DNA kept is the CDR3, 45 bases in frame from the first base. V is cut by 5 bases and J by 7 bases, and the space between the germline ends is 21 bases.

The rearrangement combines TRBV12-5 with TRBJ2-7; the D gene is possibly TRBD2, with 6 bases matching. Sample: CD4+ or CD8+ T cells sorted from blood, taken in a trial of the OX40 agonist ivuxolimab. The receptor was derived from an adult with an advanced solid tumor such as melanoma, head and neck, liver or kidney cancer. The bases read TGTGCTAGTGGTCCCCCCCCGGGACTCAATTGGGAGCAGTACTTC. It translates to CASGPPPGLNWEQYF.